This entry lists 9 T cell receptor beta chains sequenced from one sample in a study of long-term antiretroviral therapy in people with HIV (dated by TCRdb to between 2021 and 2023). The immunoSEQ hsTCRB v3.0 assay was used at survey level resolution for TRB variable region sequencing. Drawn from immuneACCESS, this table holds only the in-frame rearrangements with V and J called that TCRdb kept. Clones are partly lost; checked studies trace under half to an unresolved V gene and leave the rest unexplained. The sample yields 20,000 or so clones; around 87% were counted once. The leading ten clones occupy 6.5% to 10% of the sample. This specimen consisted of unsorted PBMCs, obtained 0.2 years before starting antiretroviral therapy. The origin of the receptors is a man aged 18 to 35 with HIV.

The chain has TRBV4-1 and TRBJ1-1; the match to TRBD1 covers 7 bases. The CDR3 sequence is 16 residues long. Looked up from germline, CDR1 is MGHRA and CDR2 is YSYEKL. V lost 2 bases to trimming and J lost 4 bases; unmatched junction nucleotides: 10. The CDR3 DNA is TGCGCCAGCAGCCAACCCCTGGGACAGCCTTTCACTGAAGCTTTCTTT. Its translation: CASSQPLGQPFTEAFF.

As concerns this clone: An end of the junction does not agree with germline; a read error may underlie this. CDR3 loop: CAISTGVQETQYF. CDR3 coding DNA: TGTGCCATCAGTACAGGGGTCCAAGAGACCCAGTACTTC. The chain links TRBV6-5 to TRBJ2-5, with 7 bases that match TRBD1. This CDR3 is built from 13 residues. Germline CDR1 is MNHEY and CDR2 is SVGAGI.

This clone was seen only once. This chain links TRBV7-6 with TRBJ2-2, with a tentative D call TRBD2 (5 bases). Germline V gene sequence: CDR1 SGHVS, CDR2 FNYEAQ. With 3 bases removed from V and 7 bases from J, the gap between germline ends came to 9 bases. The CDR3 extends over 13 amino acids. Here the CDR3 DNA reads TGTGCCAGCAGCTTTCAGGCGGGCGGGGAGCTGTTTTTT. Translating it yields CASSFQAGGELFF.

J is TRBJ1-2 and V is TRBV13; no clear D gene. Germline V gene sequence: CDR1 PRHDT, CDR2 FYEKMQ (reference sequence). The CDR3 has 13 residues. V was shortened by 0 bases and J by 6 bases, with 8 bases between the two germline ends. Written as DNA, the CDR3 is TGTGCCAGCAGCTTAGGCTTCGGGGATGGCTACACCTTC. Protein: CASSLGFGDGYTF.

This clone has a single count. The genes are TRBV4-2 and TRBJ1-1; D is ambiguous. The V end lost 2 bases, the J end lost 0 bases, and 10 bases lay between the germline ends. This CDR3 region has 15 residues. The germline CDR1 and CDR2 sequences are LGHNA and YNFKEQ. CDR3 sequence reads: CASSQTVGMNTEAFF. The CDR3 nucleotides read TGTGCCAGCAGCCAAACGGTGGGGATGAACACTGAAGCTTTCTTT.

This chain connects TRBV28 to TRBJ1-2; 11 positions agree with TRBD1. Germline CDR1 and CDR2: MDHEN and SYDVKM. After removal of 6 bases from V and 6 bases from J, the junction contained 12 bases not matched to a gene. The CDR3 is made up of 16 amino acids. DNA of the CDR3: TGTGCCAGCAGACCCCGCGTGGACAGGGGGCTCCATGGCTACACCTTC. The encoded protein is CASRPRVDRGLHGYTF.

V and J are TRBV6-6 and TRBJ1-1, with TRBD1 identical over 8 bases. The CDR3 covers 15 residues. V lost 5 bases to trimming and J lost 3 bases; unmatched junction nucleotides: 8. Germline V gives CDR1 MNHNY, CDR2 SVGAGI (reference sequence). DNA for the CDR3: TGTGCCAGCAGTAGCCGACAGGGGTTGGACACTGAAGCTTTCTTT. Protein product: CASSSRQGLDTEAFF.

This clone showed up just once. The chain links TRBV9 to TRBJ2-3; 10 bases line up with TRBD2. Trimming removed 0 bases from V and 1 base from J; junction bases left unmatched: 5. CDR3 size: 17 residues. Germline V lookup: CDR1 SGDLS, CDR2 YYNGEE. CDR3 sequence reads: CASSVDSGRAGTDTQYF. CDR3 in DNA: TGTGCCAGCAGCGTAGACAGCGGGAGGGCGGGCACAGATACGCAGTATTTT.

The DNA for the CDR3 is TGCGCCAGCAGGTCCGGAGATGGCACTGAAGCTTTCTTT. Protein: CASRSGDGTEAFF. This rearrangement joins TRBV4-1 to TRBJ1-1; D gene uncertain. Trimming removed 6 bases at V and 4 bases at J, with 12 bases between. Germline-derived CDR1 and CDR2 are MGHRA and YSYEKL. This CDR3 has 13 amino acids.